The source of this TCR beta chain is a study of T cell responses to AZD1222 COVID-19 vaccine. Method: immunoSEQ multiplex PCR; TCRdb's copy keeps in-frame clones and lacks some. The sample lists 70,000 to 90,000 clones; more than 70% were seen once. General study results and limits: White British ancestry dominated among donors, who included more females, and clonal diversity was possibly underestimated. Repertoires in all cases were sampled only once the peak T cell response had passed.

The CDR3 is 11 residues long. Trimming pared 8 bases from V and 1 base from J, leaving 3 bases between. In germline, CDR1 is MNHEY, CDR2 SVGAGI. With regard to this clone: Antigen specificity is unknown.

The chain employs TRBV6-5 and TRBJ2-1; no reliable D call. This clonotype was sampled from an adult in good health. Sequenced here: peripheral blood, sampled on day 0 of AZD1222 vaccination. The CDR3, as DNA: TGTGCCAGCCAGTCCTACAATGAGCAGTTCTTC. This encodes CASQSYNEQFF.